The entry below describes one T cell receptor beta chain. No cognate antigen has been identified for it. Each CD8+ T cell subset was flow-sorted in triplicate, and 250,000 to 300,000 cells per subset were placed directly into RLT lysis buffer. To exclude memory contaminants, naive CD8+ T cells were stringently defined as CD45RO-CCR7+CD27+CD95-. Standard density gradient centrifugation was used to isolate peripheral blood mononuclear cells from buffy coats. Naive CXCR3-negative and CXCR3-positive CD8+ T cells were flow-sorted on a FACSAria III. An RNeasy Mini Kit was used to extract total RNA from the sorted cells. TCRdb records NextSeq 550 as the sequencer. The Human TCR Profiling Kit (MiLaboratory) was used to prepare UMI-labeled 5' RACE TRB cDNA libraries. cDNA synthesis used the entire amount of extracted RNA, and PCR amplification then used the entire amount of cDNA produced. The libraries were made side by side, with each library going through the same number of PCR cycles. Processing in the source paper ran as follows. MIGEC and MiXCR extracted about 48,000 +/- 9,800 unique UMI-labeled TRB cDNA molecules per library, requiring at least two reads per UMI. On average, approximately 40,000 +/- 10,000 functional in-frame TRB CDR3 nucleotide clonotypes lacking stop codons were found per library. After downsampling to 5000 UMI-labeled TRB molecules per sample, diversity metrics, including normalized Shannon-Wiener and Chao1, were computed in VDJtools. Clonotype-size-weighted physicochemical properties of the central five CDR3 residues (interaction energy, strength, volume and Kidera factor 4) were computed in VDJtools. TCRdb reprocessed the sequencing reads and holds a single record per CDR3 protein sequence, with no DNA. What appears here as the V and J calls and clone size reflects TCRdb's work, not the paper's. The sample table holds over 150,000 distinct CDR3 sequences. The top ten constitute under 0.5% of the sample.

The CDR3, from cysteine to phenylalanine, totals 15 residues. The DNA is not on file. Taken from the germline V gene, the CDR1 and CDR2 loops are MDHEN and SYDVKM. The data derive from a study of CXCR3-negative and CXCR3-positive naive CD8 T cells (dated 2019 in TCRdb). Concerning the study at large: In total, roughly 150 million TRB reads were obtained, or roughly 1.5 +/- 0.3 million reads per library. Diversity and physicochemical repertoire analyses covered roughly ten donors pooled from two independent experiments. For the TRBV-TRBJ cluster analysis, the naive subsets came from about 5 donors, while the memory cells came from 3 donors. Findings and caveats that apply to the study as a whole: TRB CDR3s from CXCR3-positive naive cells showed higher hydrophobicity (lower Kidera factor 4), lower energy, and higher strength and volume indices than CXCR3-negative naive cells. Within the same donor, TRBV-TRBJ usage looked similar between naive CXCR3-negative and CXCR3-positive cells, but memory cells had distinct patterns. Comparably high repertoire diversity was found in both naive subsets, whereas much lower repertoire diversity was found in memory CD8+ T cells. Because surface CD5, which has been linked to self-reactivity in mice, was comparable between naive subsets, TCR interaction strength was also inferred from TRB CDR3 physicochemical properties. Freshly isolated PBMCs were used for most assays because CXCR3 expression partially decreased after cryopreservation.

The TCR originated in a human donor in good health. Some clones in this sample may be carry-over from other donors' samples. The sequence is built from TRBV28 and TRBJ2-2; TCRdb names TRBD1, which stays unverified in the absence of DNA. The sequenced sample was naive CXCR3+ CD8+ T cells from blood. What this sample's cell subset or site label stands for: CD45RO-CCR7+CD27+CD95- naive CD8+ T cells expressing CXCR3 (TNR3+). The CDR3 sequence is CASSSTGTNTGELFF. Outside the CDR3, residues come from the reference TRBV28 and TRBJ2-2 proteins, so the full variable domain is: DVKVTQSSRYLVKRTGEKVFLECVQDMDHENMFWYRQDPGLGLRLIYFSYDVKMKEKGDIPEGYSVSREKKERFSLILESASTNQTSMYLCASSSTGTNTGELFFGEGSRLTVL.